Included here is one T cell receptor (beta chain) sequence, with context. It has no known antigen specificity. Nothing much larger sits one base from this clone, and base qualities are not available. The CDR3 regions of human TCRbeta chains were analyzed by immunosequencing. As for how the authors treated the data: Repertoire TCRs were matched against a reference library of SARS-CoV-2-specific TCRs generated with the MIRA antigen-specificity platform. Breadth was defined as the fraction of unique TCRs that were SARS-CoV-2-associated, and depth was defined as the fraction of total T cells that were SARS-CoV-2-associated. Each spike-specific TCR was assigned to its reactive spike region and to a CD4 or CD8 class using the MIRA data. Log10-transformed breadth and depth values were compared by one-way ANOVA with Sidak's multiple comparisons tests. TCRdb carries this immuneACCESS record with in-frame sequences only. Its versions omit some clonotypes, under half of them owing to an unresolved V gene in the studies checked, with the rest unexplained. V, J and clone size are those of that table, while D and trimming were read from the DNA. In this sample the table shows more than 85,000 clones, more than 85% of which occur a single time. The ten largest make up 5% of the sample.

Explained via the paper, the time point label denotes: baseline before first vaccination. Samples from vaccinated people were obtained from the UK trials COV001 and COV002, which included a single-blind randomized controlled phase 2/3 trial of AZD1222 (ChAdOx1 nCoV-19) in healthy adults. Trial participant PBMC samples were collected at day 0 and day 28 after the second dose for TCRbeta chain sequencing. This entry belongs to a study of T cell responses to AZD1222 COVID-19 vaccine (dated by TCRdb to about 2021). Regarding the study in general: AZD1222 recipients given second doses at about 4 weeks or at about 12 weeks were pooled, since spike-specific TCR depth and breadth were not found to differ between the two schedules. TCR sequencing covered 230 or so trial participants: about 210 given two doses of AZD1222 and around 26 given two doses of MenACWY control vaccine. Enrollment into the trials was organized by age into subgroups of 18-55, 56-69 and 70-plus years, and those subgroups contained approximately 150, 30 and 60 TCR-sequenced participants, respectively. Overall study outcomes, separate from this receptor: Conclusions about previously exposed vaccinees are limited because only a handful of AZD1222 recipients were SARS-CoV-2 seropositive at baseline. After two AZD1222 doses, spike-specific TCR breadth and depth were significantly higher than at day 0 and than in MenACWY recipients. No day 14 peak-response samples were available, so repertoires were characterized only after the peak T cell response. Participants were mostly white British and included more females than males, and it was suggested by the authors that clonal diversity may have been underestimated. In the small 56-69-year group, the increase in depth fell short of significance, most likely because of low power. The whole spike protein was spanned by vaccine-associated CD4 TCRs, and dominant responses were seen in regions 160-218 and 743-854. Epitopes outside the regions mutated in the B.1.351 and B.1.1.7 variants were reportedly recognized by nearly half of the unique spike-specific TCRs.

CDR1 KGHSH and CDR2 LQKENI were looked up in the germline V gene. V loses 6 bases at its end and J loses 4 bases; junction bases beyond the gene matches: 10. CDR3 length: 16 amino acids, cysteine to phenylalanine. Just the 48-base CDR3 DNA is kept, in frame starting at base 1. The chain joins TRBV18 to TRBJ2-5; 11 junctional bases match TRBD2. The sequences come from peripheral blood, collected on day 0 of AZD1222 vaccination. This TCR was sampled from an adult in good health. The DNA is TGTGCCAGCTCCCAATTACTAGCGGGGGATCGAGAGACCCAGTACTTC. This gives the protein CASSQLLAGDRETQYF.